The 25 T cell receptor beta chains below were found in one sample sequenced in a study of T cell clonotyping in hematopoietic cell transplantation. The table came from immunoSEQ multiplex PCR; TCRdb's copy has only in-frame clones and leaves some out. Of 35,000 to 50,000 clones listed, 95% are singletons. Sequencing was performed on peripheral blood mononuclear cells. The receptors derive from a man aged 30 to 39 in good health. Some clones in this sample may be carry-over from other donors' samples.

The chain employs TRBV5-6 and TRBJ1-1; D gene uncertain. This CDR3 comprises 14 residues. Germline V gives CDR1 SGHDT, CDR2 YYEEEE. V was clipped by 0 bases and J by 3 bases, with 9 bases between them. The CDR3 loop reads CASSLVSSDTEAFF. DNA of the CDR3: TGTGCCAGCAGCTTGGTTTCGAGTGACACTGAAGCTTTCTTT.

The chain couples TRBV19 to TRBJ2-7; 7 bases map to TRBD1. Trimming removed 5 bases from V and 2 bases from J; junction bases left unmatched: 6. The CDR3 is 14 amino acids. Germline CDR1 and CDR2: LNHDA and SQIVND (reference sequence). The CDR3 spells CASSLAGGAYEQYF. CDR3 in DNA: TGTGCCAGTAGTCTAGCAGGGGGAGCCTACGAGCAGTACTTC.

This sequence joins TRBV27 and TRBJ1-1; D is ambiguous. V shed 5 bases and J shed 4 bases, with 11 bases lying between them. Germline V gives CDR1 MNHEY, CDR2 SMNVEV (reference sequence). This CDR3 contains 13 residues. The CDR3 bases are TGTGCCAGCAGTGCCCCGGCCGGCACTGAAGCTTTCTTT. Residues: CASSAPAGTEAFF.

This clone was recorded only once. The chain combines TRBV5-6 with TRBJ1-1; D is perhaps TRBD1 (6 bases). CDR1 and CDR2 from the germline V gene are SGHDT and YYEEEE. The CDR3 is 13 residues long. V was shortened by 0 bases and J by 8 bases, with 11 bases between the two germline ends. The CDR3 DNA follows: TGTGCCAGCAGCTTGGGGGGGCCCGCAGAAGCTTTCTTT. It yields the protein CASSLGGPAEAFF.

The chain couples TRBV5-1 to TRBJ2-5; 11 bases agree with TRBD2. V gave up 3 bases and J gave up 2 bases; unmatched junction bases: 3. Germline loops: CDR1 SGHRS, CDR2 YFSETQ. The CDR3 is 15 amino acids. DNA of the CDR3: TGCGCCAGCAGCTGGGGACTAGCGGTACAAGAGACCCAGTACTTC. It is translated as CASSWGLAVQETQYF.

V gene TRBV13 combines with J gene TRBJ1-2; the D is unclear. The CDR3 is made up of 16 amino acids. V gave up 4 bases and J gave up 6 bases, with 21 bases separating them. Germline CDR1 and CDR2: PRHDT and FYEKMQ (reference sequence). CDR3 sequence: CASSSDPQDSRNGYTF. Here the CDR3 DNA reads TGTGCCAGCAGCTCCGATCCCCAGGATTCACGCAATGGCTACACCTTC.

This sequence joins TRBV5-6 and TRBJ2-3; 10 nucleotides line up with TRBD2. This CDR3 has 15 residues. Looked up from germline, CDR1 is SGHDT and CDR2 is YYEEEE. Losses at the gene ends were 4 bases for V and 6 bases for J; bases not matched to a gene: 8. The CDR3 bases are TGTGCCAGCAGCGGGCTAGCGGGAGACTCGGATACGCAGTATTTT. It specifies CASSGLAGDSDTQYF.

In DNA, the CDR3 is TGTGCCACCAGCAGAGAGGACAGGGGGCACCATGAGCAGTTCTTC. Its protein is CATSREDRGHHEQFF. The rearrangement joins TRBV15 to TRBJ2-1, with 11 bases matching TRBD1. The ends lost 0 bases at V and 8 bases at J; junction bases unmatched: 3. The V gene's germline CDR1 is LNHNV and CDR2 YYDKDF (reference sequence). CDR3 length: 15 residues.

V usage is TRBV11-3 and J usage is TRBJ1-3, with D uncertain. This CDR3 has 15 residues. The germline V gene has CDR1 SGHNT and CDR2 YENEEA. V was trimmed by 1 base and J by 0 bases, leaving 7 bases between them. CDR3 sequence reads: CASSLGRISGNTIYF. The CDR3 DNA is TGTGCCAGCAGCTTAGGACGGATCTCTGGAAACACCATATATTTT. The whole variable domain, remainder taken from reference TRBV11-3 and TRBJ1-3, is EAGVVQSPRYKIIEKKQPVAFWCNPISGHNTLYWYLQNLGQGPELLIRYENEEAVDDSQLPKDRFSAERLKGVDSTLKIQPAELGDSAVYLCASSLGRISGNTIYFGEGSWLTVV.

CDR3 sequence (DNA): TGTGCCAGCAGCTCCAGGGCAAGCGGGAGGGCCAAGGCGAACACCGGGGAGCTGTTTTTT. As protein: CASSSRASGRAKANTGELFF. The rearrangement uses TRBV7-8 and TRBJ2-2; 10 bases agree with TRBD2. The CDR3 is 20 residues long. The germline V gene encodes CDR1 SGHVS and CDR2 FQNEAQ. V lost 4 bases and J lost 0; bases outside the gene matches: 14.

The chain has TRBV2 and TRBJ2-3, with 10 bases identical to TRBD2. Trimming at V came to 3 bases and at J to 0 bases, leaving 6 bases not matched to a gene. CDR1 and CDR2 (germline): SNHLY, FYNNEI. The length of the CDR3 is 17 residues. The CDR3 region is CASSEGGLALSTDTQYF. CDR3 in DNA: TGTGCCAGCAGTGAGGGGGGACTAGCGTTGAGCACAGATACGCAGTATTTT.

This clone has a single count. The V and J genes are TRBV4-3 and TRBJ1-1; D is unresolved. Germline values: CDR1 LGHNA, CDR2 YSLEER. V gave up 4 bases and J gave up 5 bases, with 14 bases separating them. The CDR3 is 14 residues long. As DNA, the CDR3 is TGCGCCAGCAGCCCTTACACATGGCGGACTGAAGCTTTCTTT. Protein product: CASSPYTWRTEAFF.

This chain connects TRBV4-1 to TRBJ2-1, with 10 bases matching TRBD2. There are 16 residues in the CDR3. V was clipped by 4 bases and J by 8 bases; unmatched bases: 11. CDR1 and CDR2 (germline): MGHRA, YSYEKL. The CDR3 loop is CASSRASGSVEYEQFF. CDR3 in DNA: TGCGCCAGCAGCCGAGCTAGCGGGAGCGTAGAGTATGAGCAGTTCTTC.

The sample holds one count of this clone. The genes are TRBV9 and TRBJ2-5; 8 bases align to TRBD2. CDR1 and CDR2 from the germline V gene are SGDLS and YYNGEE. This CDR3 region has 15 residues. After removal of 4 bases from V and 1 base from J, the junction contained 6 bases not matched to a gene. For the CDR3, the DNA is TGTGCCAGCAGCCCGGTAGCGGGGCCCCAAGAGACCCAGTACTTC. Translation: CASSPVAGPQETQYF.

The chain carries TRBV7-3 and TRBJ2-2; D remains ambiguous. V was clipped by 2 bases and J by 1 base, with 5 bases between them. The CDR3 has 14 residues. CDR1 SGHTA and CDR2 FQGTGA come from the germline V gene. This chain's CDR3 is CASSLVGNTGELFF. The CDR3 nucleotides read TGTGCCAGCAGCTTAGTCGGGAACACCGGGGAGCTGTTTTTT.

The chain couples TRBV2 to TRBJ1-5; D gene unclear. From germline, CDR1 is SNHLY and CDR2 FYNNEI. V was pared by 0 bases and J by 4 bases, with 10 bases between. The CDR3 consists of 15 residues. The CDR3: CASSEASGFNQPQHF. The CDR3 coding sequence is TGTGCCAGCAGTGAAGCTTCGGGATTTAATCAGCCCCAGCATTTT.

V gene TRBV5-1 combines with J gene TRBJ1-5, with 8 bases identical to TRBD1. Germline loops: CDR1 SGHRS, CDR2 YFSETQ. The V and J ends lost 4 bases and 6 bases, in that order; junction bases with no gene match: 9. The CDR3 runs to 15 residues. This chain's CDR3 is CASSQGADRAQPQHF. In DNA form, the CDR3 reads TGCGCCAGCAGCCAAGGGGCGGACAGGGCTCAGCCCCAGCATTTT.

This clone has only a few counts. The chain joins TRBV9 to TRBJ2-7, with D possibly matching TRBD2 (7 bases). The germline V and J ends were trimmed by 0 bases and 5 bases, with 9 bases remaining between them. Germline values: CDR1 SGDLS, CDR2 YYNGEE. CDR3 length equals 13 residues. The CDR3 reads CASSVGGGDEQYF. The CDR3, as DNA: TGTGCCAGCAGCGTAGGCGGGGGCGACGAGCAGTACTTC.

The chain is built from TRBV30 and TRBJ2-7; possibly TRBD1 or TRBD2 for D (5 bases each). Trimming stripped 1 base from V and 2 bases from J, with 15 bases between. The CDR3 is 15 residues long. Germline assignment: CDR1 GTSNPN and CDR2 SVGIG (reference sequence). This CDR3 reads CAWSADRDGAYEQYF. The CDR3 DNA is TGTGCCTGGAGTGCCGACCGGGACGGAGCCTACGAGCAGTACTTC.

The chain recombines TRBV19 with TRBJ1-6; unclear D gene. The CDR3 covers 14 residues. The germline V and J ends were trimmed by 3 bases and 11 bases, with 14 bases remaining between them. Germline V gives CDR1 LNHDA, CDR2 SQIVND (reference sequence). CDR3 region: CASSISPVTPPLHF. The CDR3 DNA reads TGTGCCAGTAGTATTTCTCCGGTCACTCCACCCCTCCACTTT. The complete variable domain, with remaining parts taken from reference TRBV19 and TRBJ1-6, reads DGGITQSPKYLFRKEGQNVTLSCEQNLNHDAMYWYRQDPGQGLRLIYYSQIVNDFQKGDIAEGYSVSREKKESFPLTVTSAQKNPTAFYLCASSISPVTPPLHFGNGTRLTVT.

The V gene is TRBV27, the J gene TRBJ2-3; 12 bases match TRBD2. With V trimmed by 8 bases and J by 2 bases, 5 bases remained unmatched. Germline assignment: CDR1 MNHEY and CDR2 SMNVEV (reference sequence). CDR3 length: 15 residues. The CDR3 protein is CASGRLAGATDTQYF. CDR3 nucleotides: TGTGCCAGCGGAAGACTAGCGGGGGCCACAGATACGCAGTATTTT.

The rearrangement uses TRBV5-4 and TRBJ1-2; D is ambiguous. In germline, CDR1 is SGHNT, CDR2 YYREEE (reference sequence). Trimming pared 0 bases from V and 4 bases from J, leaving 10 bases between. This CDR3 has 14 residues. The CDR3 bases are TGTGCCAGCAGCTTGGCCACACTGATCTATGGCTACACCTTC. This codes for CASSLATLIYGYTF.

This rearrangement joins TRBV13 to TRBJ1-1; 10 bases agree with TRBD1. Trimming took 5 bases from V and 0 from J; bases not matched to a gene: 15. The CDR3 consists of 19 residues. Germline-derived CDR1 and CDR2 are PRHDT and FYEKMQ (reference sequence). The CDR3 bases are TGTGCCAGCAGCCCAAGACAGGGGGCAATGGAAAGGATGAACACTGAAGCTTTCTTT. Translating it yields CASSPRQGAMERMNTEAFF.

This chain connects TRBV6-5 to TRBJ1-6; D perhaps matches TRBD1 (5 bases). CDR3 size: 14 residues. With 7 bases removed from V and 7 bases from J, the gap between germline ends came to 14 bases. Germline CDR1 MNHEY, CDR2 SVGAGI. CDR3 in amino acids: CASKIGTGNSPLHF. Here the CDR3 DNA reads TGTGCCAGCAAGATAGGGACGGGCAATTCACCCCTCCACTTT.

The CDR3 DNA reads TGTGCCAGCCCGTTTAAGGGCACCGGGGAGCTGTTTTTT. It specifies CASPFKGTGELFF. The chain links TRBV7-2 to TRBJ2-2; the D is unclear. CDR3 length: 13 residues. Trimming cost V 8 bases and J 4 bases, with 11 bases left between them. The germline V gene encodes CDR1 SGHTA and CDR2 FQGNSA.